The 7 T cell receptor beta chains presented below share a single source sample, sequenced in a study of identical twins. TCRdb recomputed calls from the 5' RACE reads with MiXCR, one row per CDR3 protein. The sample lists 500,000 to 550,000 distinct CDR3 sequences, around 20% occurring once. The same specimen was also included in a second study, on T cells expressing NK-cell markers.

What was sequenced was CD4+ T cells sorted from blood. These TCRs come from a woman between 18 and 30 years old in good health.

The CDR3 region is CATSDLREGETQYF. CDR3 nucleotides: TGTGCCACCAGTGATTTGAGAGAGGGAGAGACCCAGTACTTC. The genes are TRBV24-1 and TRBJ2-5; D possibly corresponds to TRBD2 (5 bases). This CDR3 has 14 residues. Germline V gene sequence: CDR1 KGHDR, CDR2 SFDVKD. V was clipped by 0 bases and J by 4 bases, with 8 bases between them.

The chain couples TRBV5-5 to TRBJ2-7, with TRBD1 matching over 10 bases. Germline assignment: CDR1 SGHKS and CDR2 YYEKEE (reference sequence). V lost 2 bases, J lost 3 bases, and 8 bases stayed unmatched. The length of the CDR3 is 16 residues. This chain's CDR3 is CASSFRSGQGDYEQYF. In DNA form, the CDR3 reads TGTGCCAGCAGCTTTAGGTCCGGACAGGGGGACTACGAGCAGTACTTC.

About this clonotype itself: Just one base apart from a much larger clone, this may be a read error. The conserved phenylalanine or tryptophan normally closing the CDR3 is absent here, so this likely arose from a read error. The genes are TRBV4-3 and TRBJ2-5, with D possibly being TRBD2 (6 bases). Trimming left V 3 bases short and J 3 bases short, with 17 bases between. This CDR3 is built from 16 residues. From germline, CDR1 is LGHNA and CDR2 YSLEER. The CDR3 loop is CASSQGRDSTKETQYS. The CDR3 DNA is TGCGCCAGCAGCCAGGGACGGGACTCCACGAAAGAGACCCAGTACTCC.

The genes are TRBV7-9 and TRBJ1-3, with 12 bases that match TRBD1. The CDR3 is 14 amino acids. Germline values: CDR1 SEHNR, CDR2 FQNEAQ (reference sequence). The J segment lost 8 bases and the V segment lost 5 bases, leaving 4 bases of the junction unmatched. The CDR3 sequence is CASSAGQGAHTIYF. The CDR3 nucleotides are TGTGCCAGCAGCGCGGGACAGGGGGCTCACACCATATATTTT.

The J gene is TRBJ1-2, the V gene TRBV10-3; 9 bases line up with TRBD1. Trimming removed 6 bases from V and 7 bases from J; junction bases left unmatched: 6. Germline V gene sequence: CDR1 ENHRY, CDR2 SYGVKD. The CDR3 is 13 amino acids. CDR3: CAISAKTGGGYTF. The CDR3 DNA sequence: TGTGCCATCAGCGCGAAGACAGGGGGTGGCTACACCTTC.

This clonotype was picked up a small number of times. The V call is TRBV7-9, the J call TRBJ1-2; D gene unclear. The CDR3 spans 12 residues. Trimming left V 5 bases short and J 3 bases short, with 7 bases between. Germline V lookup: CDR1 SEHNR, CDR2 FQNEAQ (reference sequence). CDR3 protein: CASSPADYGYTF. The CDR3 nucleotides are TGTGCCAGCAGCCCCGCAGACTATGGCTACACCTTC.

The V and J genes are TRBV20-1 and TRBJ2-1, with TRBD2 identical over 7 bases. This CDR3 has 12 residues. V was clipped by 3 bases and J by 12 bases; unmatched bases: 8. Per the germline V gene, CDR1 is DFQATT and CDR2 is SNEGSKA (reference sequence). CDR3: CSARREGLVQFF. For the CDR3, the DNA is TGCAGTGCTAGGAGGGAGGGCCTTGTGCAGTTCTTC.